A selection of T cell receptor beta chains follows, all from one sample in a study of blood T cell repertoires in COVID-19. Libraries were prepared by immunoSEQ multiplex PCR; TCRdb keeps only in-frame clonotypes and omits some of them. This repertoire shows roughly 250,000 clones, 75% to 90% found once; its top ten account for around 12%. The material sequenced was peripheral blood. The receptors originated from an older woman with active or convalescent COVID-19. Both conserved end residues are part of each CDR3. The order of the fields is V gene, clone size, D gene, J gene, CDR3 DNA, CDR3 protein. A D gene is named only where the DNA matches it firmly. Only part of the rows carry a size: once, few, many, or a class if the clone is expanded.

TRBV5-4	.	TRBD1	TRBJ2-4	TGTGCCAGCAGCTCAGGACAGGTCGGAGCCAAAAACATTCAGTACTTC	CASSSGQVGAKNIQYF
TRBV5-6	few	TRBD2	TRBJ2-1	TGTGCCAGCAGCTTGACCAGCGGGGGGGCTCTAAGCTACAATGAGCAGTTCTTC	CASSLTSGGALSYNEQFF
TRBV27	.	.	TRBJ2-7	TGTGCCAGCAGTCTGGGGGGGGCCCCGTCCTACGAGCAGTACTTC	CASSLGGAPSYEQYF
TRBV10-1	.	.	TRBJ1-4	TGCGCCAGTCACAGGGTGGCTAATGAAAAACTGTTTTTT	CASHRVANEKLFF
TRBV21-1	.	.	TRBJ1-1	TGTGCCAGCAGCCCCTTACCCTGTCGGGGGGATGACTTTACTACCATATCGAACACTGAAGCTTTCTTT	CASSPLPCRGDDFTTISNTEAFF
TRBV9	.	.	TRBJ1-5	TGTGCCAGCAGCGTAGCAGGGGAGAATCAGCCCCAGCATTTT	CASSVAGENQPQHF
TRBV19	.	.	TRBJ1-5	TGTGCCAGTAATGGACAGAGTCAGCCCCAGCATTTT	CASNGQSQPQHF
TRBV4-3	.	.	TRBJ1-2	TGCGCCAGCAGCCAACAACAGAGAGCTAACTATGGCTACACCTTC	CASSQQQRANYGYTF
TRBV6-5	many	TRBD1	TRBJ1-5	TGTGCCAGCAGTTGGGGGCCGGGACAGCATCAGCCCCAGCATTTT	CASSWGPGQHQPQHF
TRBV30	once	.	TRBJ2-7	TGTGCCTGGAGTGTTTTATCCAGTTACGAGCAGTACTTC	CAWSVLSSYEQYF
TRBV6-6	once	TRBD1	TRBJ1-5	TGTGCCAGCAGTCACGGGACAGGGAATCAGCCCCAGCATTTT	CASSHGTGNQPQHF
TRBV6-2/TRBV6-3	.	TRBD2	TRBJ2-1	TGTGCCAGCAGCCTTCCGGGGGGATCCTACAATGAGCAGTTCTTC	CASSLPGGSYNEQFF
TRBV10-3	once	.	TRBJ2-1	TGTGCCATCGGGTTACGTAGGAGCTCCTACAATGAGCAGTTCTTC	CAIGLRRSSYNEQFF
TRBV12-3/TRBV12-4	.	TRBD1	TRBJ2-1	TGTGCCAGCAGTCGACAGGGGAGGGAGCAGTTCTTC	CASSRQGREQFF
TRBV18	.	TRBD1	TRBJ1-3	TGTGCCAGCTCACCGCCGACAGGGACTGGAAACACCATATATTTT	CASSPPTGTGNTIYF
TRBV30	.	TRBD1	TRBJ1-2	TGTGCCTGGAGTGACTGGACAGGGGAGGGCTCGGGCTACACCTTC	CAWSDWTGEGSGYTF
TRBV18	.	TRBD2	TRBJ2-2	TGTGCCAGCTCCCCTAATAGCGGGGGAAACACCGGGGAGCTGTTTTTT	CASSPNSGGNTGELFF
TRBV4-1	.	TRBD1	TRBJ1-2	TGCGCCAGCAGCCAACCCACGACAGGGAACTATGGCTACACCTTC	CASSQPTTGNYGYTF
TRBV5-1	.	TRBD1	TRBJ2-2	TGCGCCAGCAGCTTGAGACAGGGATGGACCGGGGAGCTGTTTTTT	CASSLRQGWTGELFF
TRBV6-5	.	TRBD1	TRBJ1-6	TGTGCCAGCAGGGGGGACAGGGAGAATTCACCCCTCCACTTT	CASRGDRENSPLHF
TRBV2	once	.	TRBJ1-1	TGTGCCAGCACCATCAGGGGAGGGAGCACTGAAGCTTTCTTT	CASTIRGGSTEAFF
TRBV2	few	TRBD2	TRBJ2-5	TGTGCCAGCAGTGAGAGTTGGGAGCGGGGGAGACAAGAGACCCAGTACTTC	CASSESWERGRQETQYF
TRBV30	.	TRBD2	TRBJ2-2	TGTGCCTGGAGTGTTCCCCATCCTTCCCTAGCGGGGGTAGCCGGGGAGCTGTTTTTT	CAWSVPHPSLAGVAGELFF
TRBV27	.	TRBD1	TRBJ1-2	TGTGCCGCCAGGGGGGTTCTTGGCTACACCTTC	CAARGVLGYTF
TRBV2	.	.	TRBJ1-2	TGTGCCAGCAGTGCACAGCCAATCTATGGCTACACCTTC	CASSAQPIYGYTF
TRBV18	.	TRBD1	TRBJ2-3	TGTGCCAGCTCGCCACAGGGGCCAACAGATACGCAGTATTTT	CASSPQGPTDTQYF
TRBV2	many	TRBD1	TRBJ2-7	TGTGCCAGCAGAGGCGACAGGGGACAGCAGTACTTC	CASRGDRGQQYF
TRBV5-7	.	.	TRBJ1-5	TGTGCCAGCAGCTTGGTAGGGACACCTTATAGCAATCAGCCCCAGCATTTT	CASSLVGTPYSNQPQHF
TRBV5-1	.	.	TRBJ1-1	TGCGCCAGCAGCTTTGCGGGGTCGAACACTGAAGCTTTCTTT	CASSFAGSNTEAFF
TRBV3-1/TRBV3-2	.	.	TRBJ2-1	TGTGCCAGCAGCCAAGACTACTACAATGAGCAGTTCTTC	CASSQDYYNEQFF
TRBV19	.	.	TRBJ1-5	TGTGCCAGTAGTATAGAGTCGGGACAGCCCCAGCATTTT	CASSIESGQPQHF
TRBV19	.	.	TRBJ1-2	TGTGCCAGTAAGAGTTTCTCAGGGTCCCGCTATGGCTACACCTTC	CASKSFSGSRYGYTF
TRBV15	.	TRBD1	TRBJ2-3	TGTGCCACCAGGGACAGGGCTCAACCCACAGATACGCAGTATTTT	CATRDRAQPTDTQYF
TRBV19	.	.	TRBJ1-2	TGTGCCAGTAGTATTCAAGAACTCTATGGCTACACCTTC	CASSIQELYGYTF
TRBV10-2	.	TRBD1	TRBJ1-1	TGCGCCAGCAGGAGGGACAGGGCGGGAACTGAAGCTTTCTTT	CASRRDRAGTEAFF
TRBV9	.	.	TRBJ1-1	TGTGCCAGCAGCGTAGGAGCAGGGTCATCCAGTGAAGCTTTCTTT	CASSVGAGSSSEAFF
TRBV5-1	.	.	TRBJ1-1	TGCGCCAGCAGCTTGGCCCAGGGTCAGGGGAACACTGAAGCTTTCTTT	CASSLAQGQGNTEAFF
TRBV6-2/TRBV6-3	.	TRBD1	TRBJ1-6	TGTGCCAGCAGTTACCCGACCCCCCTGACAGGGGTCGATTCACCCCTCCACTTT	CASSYPTPLTGVDSPLHF